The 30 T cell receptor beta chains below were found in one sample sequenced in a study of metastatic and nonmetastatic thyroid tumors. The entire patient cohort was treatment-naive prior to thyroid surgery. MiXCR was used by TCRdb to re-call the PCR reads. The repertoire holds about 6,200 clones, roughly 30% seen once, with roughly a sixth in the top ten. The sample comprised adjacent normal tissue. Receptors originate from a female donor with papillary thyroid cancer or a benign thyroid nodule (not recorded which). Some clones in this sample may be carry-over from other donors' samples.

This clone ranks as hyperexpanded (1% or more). The CDR3 protein is CAWNRGQNTEAFF. The DNA of the CDR3 is TGTGCCTGGAACAGGGGGCAGAACACTGAAGCTTTCTTT. V gene TRBV30 combines with J gene TRBJ1-1; 9 bases are shared with TRBD1. Losses at the gene ends were 4 bases for V and 1 base for J; bases not matched to a gene: 1. Germline CDR1 is GTSNPN and CDR2 is SVGIG (reference sequence). The CDR3 is 13 residues long.

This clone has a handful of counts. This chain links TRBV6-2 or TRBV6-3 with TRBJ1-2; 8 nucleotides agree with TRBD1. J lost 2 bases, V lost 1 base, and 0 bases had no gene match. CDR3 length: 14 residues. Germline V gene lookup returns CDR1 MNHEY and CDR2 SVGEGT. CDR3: CASSYWDRNYGYTF. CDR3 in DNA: TGTGCCAGCAGTTACTGGGACAGGAACTATGGCTACACCTTC.

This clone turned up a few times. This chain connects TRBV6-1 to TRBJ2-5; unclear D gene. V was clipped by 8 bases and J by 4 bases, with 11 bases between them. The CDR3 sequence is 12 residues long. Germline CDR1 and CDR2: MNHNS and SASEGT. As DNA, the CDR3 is TGTGCCAGCCTTGGGGTAACAGAGACCCAGTACTTC. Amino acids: CASLGVTETQYF.

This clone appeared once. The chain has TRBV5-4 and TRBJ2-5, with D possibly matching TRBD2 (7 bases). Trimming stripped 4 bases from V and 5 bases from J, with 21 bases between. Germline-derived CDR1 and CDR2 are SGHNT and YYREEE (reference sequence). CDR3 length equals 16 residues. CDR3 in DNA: TGTGCCAGCAGCACTACGGGGGGCATTTTCGTGGAGACCCAGTACTTC. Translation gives CASSTTGGIFVETQYF.

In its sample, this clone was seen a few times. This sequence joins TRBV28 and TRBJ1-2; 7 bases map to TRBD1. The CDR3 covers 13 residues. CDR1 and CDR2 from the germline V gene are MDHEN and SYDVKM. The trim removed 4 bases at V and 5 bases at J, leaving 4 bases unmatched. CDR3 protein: CASSSTGWYGYTF. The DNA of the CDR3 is TGTGCCAGCAGTTCGACAGGGTGGTATGGCTACACCTTC.

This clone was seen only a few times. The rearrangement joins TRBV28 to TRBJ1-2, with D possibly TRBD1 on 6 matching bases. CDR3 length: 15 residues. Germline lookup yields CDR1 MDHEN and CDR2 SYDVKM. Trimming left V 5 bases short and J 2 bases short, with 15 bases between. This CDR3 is CASSPGGGRNYGYTF. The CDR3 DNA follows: TGTGCCAGCAGTCCGGGGGGCGGGAGGAACTATGGCTACACCTTC.

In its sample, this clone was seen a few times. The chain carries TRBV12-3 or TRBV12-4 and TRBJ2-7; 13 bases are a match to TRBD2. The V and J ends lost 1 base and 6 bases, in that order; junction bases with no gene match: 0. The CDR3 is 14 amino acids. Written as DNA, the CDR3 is TGTGCCAGCAGTTTAGGGACTAGCGGGAGCGAGCAGTACTTC. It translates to CASSLGTSGSEQYF.

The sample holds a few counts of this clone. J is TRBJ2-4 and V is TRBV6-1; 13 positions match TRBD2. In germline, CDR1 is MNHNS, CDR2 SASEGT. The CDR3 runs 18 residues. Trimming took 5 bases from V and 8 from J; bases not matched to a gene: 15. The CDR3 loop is CASSLTSPGTSGIYIQYF. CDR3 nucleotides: TGTGCCAGCAGTCTAACGTCCCCCGGGACTAGCGGGATATACATTCAGTACTTC.

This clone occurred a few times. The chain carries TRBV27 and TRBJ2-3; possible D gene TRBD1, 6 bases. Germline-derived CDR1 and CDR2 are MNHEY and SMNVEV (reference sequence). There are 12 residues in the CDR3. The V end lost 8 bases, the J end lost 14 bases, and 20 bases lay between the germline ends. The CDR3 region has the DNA TGTGCCAGCGCCGTTTTGGGCAGGGGTTTGTATTTT. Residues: CASAVLGRGLYF.

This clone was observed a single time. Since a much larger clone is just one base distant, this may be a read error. This CDR3 is CASSFRQGVNNKQFF. The CDR3 DNA follows: TGTGCCAGCAGCTTCCGGCAGGGGGTAAACAATAAGCAGTTCTTC. The chain combines TRBV7-3 with TRBJ2-5; 7 bases line up with TRBD1. The DNA matches TRBJ2-1 better at its end, which makes the J call doubtful. CDR1 and CDR2 (germline): SGHTA, FQGTGA. CDR3 length: 15 residues.

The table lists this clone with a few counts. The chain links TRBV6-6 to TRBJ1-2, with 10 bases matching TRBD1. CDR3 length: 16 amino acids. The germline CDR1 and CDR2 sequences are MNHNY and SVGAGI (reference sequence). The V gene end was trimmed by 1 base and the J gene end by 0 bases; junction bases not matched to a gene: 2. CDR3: CASSYLGQGANYGYTF. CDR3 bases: TGTGCCAGCAGTTACTTAGGACAGGGGGCTAACTATGGCTACACCTTC.

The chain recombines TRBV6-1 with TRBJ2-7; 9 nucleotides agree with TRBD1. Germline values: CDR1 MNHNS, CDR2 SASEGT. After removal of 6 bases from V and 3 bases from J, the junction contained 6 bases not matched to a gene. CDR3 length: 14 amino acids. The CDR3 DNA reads TGTGCCAGCAGCCACGGGGACAGGGTCTACGAGCAGTACTTC. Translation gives CASSHGDRVYEQYF.

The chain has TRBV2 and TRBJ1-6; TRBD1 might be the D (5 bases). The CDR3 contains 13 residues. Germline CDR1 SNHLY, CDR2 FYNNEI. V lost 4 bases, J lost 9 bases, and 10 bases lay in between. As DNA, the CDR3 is TGTGCCAGCAGTGGGCAGGGCGGTTCACCCCTCCACTTT. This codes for CASSGQGGSPLHF.

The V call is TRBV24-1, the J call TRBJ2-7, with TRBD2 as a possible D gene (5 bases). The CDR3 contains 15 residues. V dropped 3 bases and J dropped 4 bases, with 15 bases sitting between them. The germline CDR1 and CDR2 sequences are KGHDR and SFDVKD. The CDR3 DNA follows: TGTGCCACCAGTGATAGCGGCTCCCGCCCTTACGAGCAGTACTTC. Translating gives CATSDSGSRPYEQYF.

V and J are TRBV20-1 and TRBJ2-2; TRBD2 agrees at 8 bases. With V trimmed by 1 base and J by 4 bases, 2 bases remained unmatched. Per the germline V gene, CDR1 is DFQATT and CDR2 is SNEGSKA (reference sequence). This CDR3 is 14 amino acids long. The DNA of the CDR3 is TGCAGTGCTAGAGGACGGGAGGGCACCGGGGAGCTGTTTTTT. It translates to CSARGREGTGELFF.

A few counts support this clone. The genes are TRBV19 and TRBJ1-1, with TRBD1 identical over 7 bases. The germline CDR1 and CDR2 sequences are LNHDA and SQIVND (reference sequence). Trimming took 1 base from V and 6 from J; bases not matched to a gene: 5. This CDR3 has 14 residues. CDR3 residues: CASSIGQGTAEAFF. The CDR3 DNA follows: TGTGCCAGTAGTATAGGACAGGGAACGGCTGAAGCTTTCTTT.

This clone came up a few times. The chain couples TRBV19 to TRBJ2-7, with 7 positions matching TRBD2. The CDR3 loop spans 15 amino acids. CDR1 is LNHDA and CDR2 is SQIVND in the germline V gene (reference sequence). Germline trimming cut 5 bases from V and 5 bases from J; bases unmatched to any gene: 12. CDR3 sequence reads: CASSRAGERTDEQYF. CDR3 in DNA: TGTGCCAGTAGTCGGGCGGGAGAGCGTACGGACGAGCAGTACTTC.

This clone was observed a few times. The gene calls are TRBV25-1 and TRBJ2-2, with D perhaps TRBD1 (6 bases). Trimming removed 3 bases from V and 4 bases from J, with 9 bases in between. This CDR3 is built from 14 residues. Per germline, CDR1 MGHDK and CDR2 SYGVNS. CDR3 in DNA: TGTGCCAGCAGTGAGTACAGGGCCACCGGGGAGCTGTTTTTT. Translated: CASSEYRATGELFF.

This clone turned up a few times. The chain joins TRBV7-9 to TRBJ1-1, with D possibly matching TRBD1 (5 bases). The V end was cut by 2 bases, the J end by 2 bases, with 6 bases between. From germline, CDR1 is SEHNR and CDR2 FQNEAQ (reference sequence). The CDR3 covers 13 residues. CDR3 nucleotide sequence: TGTGCCAGCAGCTTAAGGGGTAACACTGAAGCTTTCTTT. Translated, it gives CASSLRGNTEAFF.

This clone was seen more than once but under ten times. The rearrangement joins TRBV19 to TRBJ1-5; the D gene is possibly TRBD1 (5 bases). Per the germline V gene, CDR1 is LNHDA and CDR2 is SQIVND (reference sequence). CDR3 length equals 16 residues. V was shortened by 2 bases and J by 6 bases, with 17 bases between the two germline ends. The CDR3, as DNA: TGTGCCAGTAGTATATTTACAGCCCATGGGGGTCAGCCCCAGCATTTT. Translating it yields CASSIFTAHGGQPQHF.

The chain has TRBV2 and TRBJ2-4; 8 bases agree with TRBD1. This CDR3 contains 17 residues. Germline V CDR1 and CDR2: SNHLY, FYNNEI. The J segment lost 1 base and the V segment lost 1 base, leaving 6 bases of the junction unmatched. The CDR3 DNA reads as TGTGCCAGCAGTGAAGTCGGACAGGGCAGGGCCAAAAACATTCAGTACTTC. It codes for CASSEVGQGRAKNIQYF.

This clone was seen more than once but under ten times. In DNA form, the CDR3 reads TGCAGTGCTACCAGACAGGGACAGACCCAGTACTTC. Its protein is CSATRQGQTQYF. This chain links TRBV20-1 with TRBJ2-5; 7 bases are a match to TRBD1. The CDR3 has 12 residues. Germline V gives CDR1 DFQATT, CDR2 SNEGSKA (reference sequence). The J segment lost 6 bases and the V segment lost 4 bases, leaving 5 bases of the junction unmatched.

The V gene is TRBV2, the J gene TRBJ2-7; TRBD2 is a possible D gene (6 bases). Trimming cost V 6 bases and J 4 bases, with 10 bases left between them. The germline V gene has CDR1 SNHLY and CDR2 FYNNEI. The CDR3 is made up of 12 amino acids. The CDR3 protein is CASRVLAYEQYF. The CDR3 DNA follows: TGTGCCAGCAGGGTGCTAGCGTACGAGCAGTACTTC.

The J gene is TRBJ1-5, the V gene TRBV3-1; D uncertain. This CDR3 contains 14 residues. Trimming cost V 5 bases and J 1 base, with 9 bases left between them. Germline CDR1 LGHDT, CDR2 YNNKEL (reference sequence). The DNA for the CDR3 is TGTGCCAGCAGCATAGGAGGGAGCAATCAGCCCCAGCATTTT. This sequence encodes CASSIGGSNQPQHF. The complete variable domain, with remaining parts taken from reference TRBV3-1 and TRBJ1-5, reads DTAVSQTPKYLVTQMGNDKSIKCEQNLGHDTMYWYKQDSKKFLKIMFSYNNKELIINETVPNRFSPKSPDKAHLNLHINSLELGDSAVYFCASSIGGSNQPQHFGDGTRLSIL.

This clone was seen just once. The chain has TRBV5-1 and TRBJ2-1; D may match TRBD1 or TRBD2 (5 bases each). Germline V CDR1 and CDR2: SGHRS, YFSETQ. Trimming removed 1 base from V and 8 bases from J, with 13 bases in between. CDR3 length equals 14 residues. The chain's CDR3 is CASSLSAGTYEQFF. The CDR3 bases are TGCGCCAGCAGCTTGTCAGCCGGGACGTATGAGCAGTTCTTC.

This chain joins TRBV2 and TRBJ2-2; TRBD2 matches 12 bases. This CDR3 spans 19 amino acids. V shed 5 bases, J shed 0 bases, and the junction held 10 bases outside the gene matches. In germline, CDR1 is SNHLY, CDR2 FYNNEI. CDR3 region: CASSIGLAGITSNTGELFF. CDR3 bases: TGTGCCAGCAGTATAGGACTAGCGGGGATTACTTCGAACACCGGGGAGCTGTTTTTT.

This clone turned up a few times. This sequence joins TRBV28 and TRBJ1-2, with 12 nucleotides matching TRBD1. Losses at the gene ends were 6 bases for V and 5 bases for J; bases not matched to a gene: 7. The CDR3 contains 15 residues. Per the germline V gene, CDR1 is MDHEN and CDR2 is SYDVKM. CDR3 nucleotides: TGTGCCAGCAGCCAGGGACAGGGGGCTCGTTATGGCTACACCTTC. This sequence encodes CASSQGQGARYGYTF.

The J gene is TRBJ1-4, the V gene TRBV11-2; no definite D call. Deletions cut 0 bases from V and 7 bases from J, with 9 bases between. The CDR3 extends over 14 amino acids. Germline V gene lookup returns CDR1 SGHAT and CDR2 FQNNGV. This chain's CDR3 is CASSLDSAVEKLFF. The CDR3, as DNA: TGTGCCAGCAGCTTAGATTCGGCAGTTGAAAAACTGTTTTTT.

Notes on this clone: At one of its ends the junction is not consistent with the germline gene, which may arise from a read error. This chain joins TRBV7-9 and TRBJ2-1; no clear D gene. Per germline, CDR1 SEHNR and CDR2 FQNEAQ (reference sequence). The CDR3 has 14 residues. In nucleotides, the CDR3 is TGTGCCAGCAGCTTAGACAGCTCCCACAATGAGCAGTTCTTC. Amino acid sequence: CASSLDSSHNEQFF.

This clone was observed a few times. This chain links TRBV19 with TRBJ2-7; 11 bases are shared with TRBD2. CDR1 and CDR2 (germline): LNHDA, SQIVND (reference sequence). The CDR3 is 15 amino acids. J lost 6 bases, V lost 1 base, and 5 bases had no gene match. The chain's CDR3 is CASSIGGLAGGEQYF. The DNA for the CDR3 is TGTGCCAGTAGTATAGGAGGCCTAGCGGGAGGCGAGCAGTACTTC.